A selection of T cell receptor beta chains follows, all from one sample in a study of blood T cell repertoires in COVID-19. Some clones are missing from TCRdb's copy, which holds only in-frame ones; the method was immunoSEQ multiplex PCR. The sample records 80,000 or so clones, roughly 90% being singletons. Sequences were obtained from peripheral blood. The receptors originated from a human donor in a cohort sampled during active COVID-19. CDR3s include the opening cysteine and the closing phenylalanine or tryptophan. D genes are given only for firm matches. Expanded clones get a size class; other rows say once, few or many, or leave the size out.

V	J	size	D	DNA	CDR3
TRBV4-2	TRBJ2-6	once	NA	TGTGCCAGCAGCCCCATAGGATCACTGGGCTCTGGGGCCAACGTCCTGGCTTTC	CASSPIGSLGSGANVLAF
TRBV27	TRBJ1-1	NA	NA	TGTGCCAGCAGTCCCTACTCCCAAGGGGGTTTGAACACTGAAGCTTTCTTT	CASSPYSQGGLNTEAFF
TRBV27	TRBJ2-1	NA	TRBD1	TGTGCCAGCAGTTTACGAGAAGACAGGGGGTCCTACAATGAGCAGTTCTTC	CASSLREDRGSYNEQFF
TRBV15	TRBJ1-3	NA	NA	TGTGCCACCAGCAGAGATCCTACGGGTGGAAACACCATATATTTT	CATSRDPTGGNTIYF
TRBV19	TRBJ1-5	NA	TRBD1	TGTGCCAGTAGCCGTTTACCGGGACAGGGGACAACCCAGCCCCAGCATTTT	CASSRLPGQGTTQPQHF
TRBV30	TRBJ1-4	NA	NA	TGTGCCTGGAGTGTACTGAGAAATGAAAAACTGTTTTTT	CAWSVLRNEKLFF
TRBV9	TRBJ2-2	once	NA	TGTGCCAGCAGCGCCCGGGGTAACACCGGGGAGCTGTTTTTT	CASSARGNTGELFF
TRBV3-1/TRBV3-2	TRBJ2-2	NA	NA	TGTGCCAGCAGCCAAGAAAGGACATCACCACCCGGGGAGCTGTTTTTT	CASSQERTSPPGELFF
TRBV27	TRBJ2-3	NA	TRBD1	TGTGCCAGCAGTGCTGGCAGGGGGCTAGATACGCAGTATTTT	CASSAGRGLDTQYF
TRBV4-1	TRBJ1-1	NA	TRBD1	TGCGCCAGCAGCCCAAGACAGGGGGGAGCTTACACTGAAGCTTTCTTT	CASSPRQGGAYTEAFF
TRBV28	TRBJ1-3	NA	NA	TGTGCCAGCAGTTTTGCCGGGGGCTCTGGAAACACCATATATTTT	CASSFAGGSGNTIYF
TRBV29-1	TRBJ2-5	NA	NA	TGCAGCCCCAAGGTGCCCGGGGAGACCCAGTACTTC	CSPKVPGETQYF
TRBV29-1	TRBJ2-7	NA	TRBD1	TGCAGCGCTATGGGGACAGGGGCGTATGAGCAGTACTTC	CSAMGTGAYEQYF
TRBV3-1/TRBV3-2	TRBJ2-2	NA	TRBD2	TGTGCCAGCAGCCAAGACCCGCTAGCGGGGGGAACCACCGGGGAGCTGTTTTTT	CASSQDPLAGGTTGELFF
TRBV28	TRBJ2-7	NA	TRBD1	TGTGCCAGCAGTTCACCGGGACAGGGGGACTACGAGCAGTACTTC	CASSSPGQGDYEQYF
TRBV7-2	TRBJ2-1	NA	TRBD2	TGTGCCAGCAGCTTAGTACCCGACGGAGTAGCGGGACCCCACAATGAGCAGTTCTTC	CASSLVPDGVAGPHNEQFF
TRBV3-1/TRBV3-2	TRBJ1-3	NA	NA	TGTGCCAGCAGCCAAGCCCGACCAAAACAGGGTCCGGGAAACACCATATATTTT	CASSQARPKQGPGNTIYF
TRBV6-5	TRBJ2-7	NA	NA	TGTGCCAGCACCCCGTATGGTAGCGGAAACGAGCAGTACTTC	CASTPYGSGNEQYF
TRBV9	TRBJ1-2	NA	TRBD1	TGTGCCAGCACCCCAATCGGGACAGGATCTAACTATGGCTACACCTTC	CASTPIGTGSNYGYTF
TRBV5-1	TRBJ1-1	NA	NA	TGCGCCAGCAGCCCGGGGGGGTTGAACACTGAAGCTTTCTTT	CASSPGGLNTEAFF
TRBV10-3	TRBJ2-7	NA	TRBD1	TGTGCCATCAGCGGGGGACAGGGGGTATACGAGCAGTACTTC	CAISGGQGVYEQYF
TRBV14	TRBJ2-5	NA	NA	TGTGCCAGCAGCCACCTAGGGGCGTCTCAAGAGACCCAGTACTTC	CASSHLGASQETQYF
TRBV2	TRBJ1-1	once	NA	TGTGCCAGCAGTAACAGGCGGACTGAAGCTTTCTTT	CASSNRRTEAFF
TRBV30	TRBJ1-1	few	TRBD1	TGTGCCCTGGCCCGGGACAGGGTGATATACACTGAAGCTTTCTTT	CALARDRVIYTEAFF
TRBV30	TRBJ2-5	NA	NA	TGTGCCTGGAGGGGCCCAGAGACCCAGTACTTC	CAWRGPETQYF
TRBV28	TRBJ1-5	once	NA	TGTGCCAGCAGTTTACCCCCGGGGGGGGCGGCTCAGCCCCAGCATTTT	CASSLPPGGAAQPQHF
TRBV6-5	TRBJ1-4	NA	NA	TGTGCCAGCAGTTACGCAGGGGCAACTAATGAAAAACTGTTTTTT	CASSYAGATNEKLFF
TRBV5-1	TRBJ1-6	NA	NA	TGCGCCAGCAGCTTGGGGGTTCCGGACACGACCTATAATTCACCCCTCCACTTT	CASSLGVPDTTYNSPLHF
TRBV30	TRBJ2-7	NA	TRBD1	TGTGCCTGGAGTGGACAGGGCTACTACGAGCAGTACTTC	CAWSGQGYYEQYF
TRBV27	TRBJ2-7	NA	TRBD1	TGTGCCAGCAGTTTTAACAGGGGTGACAGGGGGGGGAAGATGACCTACGAGCAGTACTTC	CASSFNRGDRGGKMTYEQYF
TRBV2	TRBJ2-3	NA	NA	TGTGCCAGCAGTGAAATAGATGGGGCAGGGAGCACAGATACGCAGTATTTT	CASSEIDGAGSTDTQYF
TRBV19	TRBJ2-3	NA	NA	TGTGCCAGTAGTACGCGTCGGACAGTAGGAGATACGCAGTATTTT	CASSTRRTVGDTQYF
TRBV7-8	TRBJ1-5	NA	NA	TGTGCCAGCAGCTACGGACAGATCTCCTATAGCAATCAGCCCCAGCATTTT	CASSYGQISYSNQPQHF
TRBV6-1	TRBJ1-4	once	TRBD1	TGTGCCAGCAGTGAATTAGGGGGCCGGAATGAAAAACTGTTTTTT	CASSELGGRNEKLFF
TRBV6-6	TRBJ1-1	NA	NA	TGTGCCAGCAGTTTCCTACAGGGAACGGACACTGAAGCTTTCTTT	CASSFLQGTDTEAFF
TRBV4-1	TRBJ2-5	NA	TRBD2	TGCGCCAGCAGCCAGGGACTAGCGGGGGGAAGGGAGACCCAGTACTTC	CASSQGLAGGRETQYF
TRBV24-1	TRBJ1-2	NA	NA	TGTGCCACCAGGAACAGGGTATTAATCTATGGCTACACCTTC	CATRNRVLIYGYTF
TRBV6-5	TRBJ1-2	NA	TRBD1	TGTGCCAGCAGAGGGGACAGGGGGGTTAGAGGCTACACCTTC	CASRGDRGVRGYTF
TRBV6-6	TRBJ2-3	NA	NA	TGTGCCAGCAGTCCCCAGGGGCCTACGGGGACGGATACGCAGTATTTT	CASSPQGPTGTDTQYF
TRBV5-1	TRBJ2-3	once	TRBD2	TGCGCCAGCAAGGGACTAGCGGACTACACAGATACGCAGTATTTT	CASKGLADYTDTQYF
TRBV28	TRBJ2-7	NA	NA	TGTGCCAGCATCCGGGGGGCAGATTTTTACGAGCAGTACTTC	CASIRGADFYEQYF
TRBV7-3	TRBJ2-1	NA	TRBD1	TGTGCCAGCAGCTTAACCGCCGGGACAGGTTACAATGAGCAGTTCTTC	CASSLTAGTGYNEQFF
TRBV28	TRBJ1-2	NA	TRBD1	TGTGCCAGCAGCCCCGGGACAGGGGTTCATGGCTACACCTTC	CASSPGTGVHGYTF
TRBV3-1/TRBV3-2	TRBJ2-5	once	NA	TGTGCCAGCAGCCAAGTCGTATCTAGAGGGGAGACCCAGTACTTC	CASSQVVSRGETQYF
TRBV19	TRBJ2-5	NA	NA	TGTGCCAGTAGTAACACAGGTCAGGAGACCCAGTACTTC	CASSNTGQETQYF
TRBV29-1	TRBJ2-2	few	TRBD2	TGCAGCGTGCGCGTGGGGACTACGAACACCGGGGAGCTGTTTTTT	CSVRVGTTNTGELFF
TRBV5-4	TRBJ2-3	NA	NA	TGTGCCAGCAACTCGCAGGGTGCAGATACGCAGTATTTT	CASNSQGADTQYF
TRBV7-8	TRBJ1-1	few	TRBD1	TGTGCCAGCAGCCCCGAAGGACAGGGATGGGGGAACACTGAAGCTTTCTTT	CASSPEGQGWGNTEAFF
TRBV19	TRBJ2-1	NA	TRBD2	TGTGCCAGTAGTATGGCCGGGACTAGCGGGATTAGGGCCTACAATGAGCAGTTCTTC	CASSMAGTSGIRAYNEQFF
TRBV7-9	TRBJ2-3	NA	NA	TGTGCCAGCAGCCCAAGGGGCCCAGATACGCAGTATTTT	CASSPRGPDTQYF
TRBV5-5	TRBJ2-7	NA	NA	TGTGCCAGCAGCTTGGAGGGGATCTCTTCCTACGAGCAGTACTTC	CASSLEGISSYEQYF
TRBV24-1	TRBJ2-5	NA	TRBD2	TGTGCCACCAGTGACCCGGGACTAGCGGGTTCTTCGGAGACCCAGTACTTC	CATSDPGLAGSSETQYF